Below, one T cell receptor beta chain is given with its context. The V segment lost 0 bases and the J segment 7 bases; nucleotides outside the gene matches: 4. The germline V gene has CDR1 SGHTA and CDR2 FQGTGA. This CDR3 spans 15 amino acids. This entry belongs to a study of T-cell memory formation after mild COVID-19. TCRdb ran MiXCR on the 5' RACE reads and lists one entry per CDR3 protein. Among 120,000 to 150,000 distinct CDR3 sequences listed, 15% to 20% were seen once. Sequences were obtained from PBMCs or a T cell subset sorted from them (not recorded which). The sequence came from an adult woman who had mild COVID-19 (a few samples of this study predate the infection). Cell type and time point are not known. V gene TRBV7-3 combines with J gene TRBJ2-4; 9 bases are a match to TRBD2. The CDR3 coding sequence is TGTGCCAGCAGCTTAACCGGGACTAGCTTCAACATTCAGTACTTC. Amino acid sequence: CASSLTGTSFNIQYF.